This TCR beta chain originates from a study of blood T cell repertoires in COVID-19 (dated by TCRdb to about 2020). At the level of the whole study: Samples covering the acute and convalescent phases of COVID-19 were provided by collaborators in the United States, Italy and Spain. The material from the prospective study consisted of cDNA or gDNA derived from T cells, B-cell-depleted T cells, or PBMCs. Deeply sampled blood TCRbeta repertoires from subjects exposed to, actively infected with, or recovered from COVID-19 were included in the dataset. A freely available public database, intended as a resource for researchers studying the immune response to SARS-CoV-2, is where the repertoires were released. The samples were drawn from two sources: the first 160 participants of the ongoing ImmuneRACE study, and over 950 subjects contributed by 6 global collaborators. A de-identified subject ID, COVID-19 status, age in years and sex were almost always included in the sample metadata. Where HLA class I and class II types were available, the types were taken from metadata supplied by the sample provider, not from assay-based typing. Overall study outcomes, separate from this receptor: The amount of clinical and demographic metadata varied by source and participant and was provided uncurated.

The immunoSEQ Assay, a bias-controlled multiplex PCR, was used to amplify TCRbeta CDR3 regions from genomic DNA. The source study handled its data this way. The number of nucleated cells in each sample was estimated by amplification of reference gene primers within the assay. To quantify the absolute abundance of each unique TCRbeta CDR3 rearrangement, sequence reads were collapsed and filtered. For each sample, productive Simpson clonality was calculated as the square root of Simpson's diversity index over productive rearrangements. Here the immuneACCESS table is served through TCRdb, limited to in-frame sequences with V and J called. Missing clones are a known gap in these copies; in checked studies unresolved V genes cover under half, and the rest lacks a known reason. Clonal size and the V and J genes are those of that table, whereas D and trimming came from the DNA. In all, the sample holds around 110,000 clones, and around four fifths of those were seen once. Approximately 2.5% of the sample belongs to the ten largest clones.

Whole blood was collected in K2EDTA tubes by collaborating institutions according to the institutions' own protocols. For TCRbeta analysis, collaborator samples were shipped as frozen whole blood, as isolated PBMCs, or as DNA extracted from either sample type. V is trimmed back by 0 bases and J by 8 bases, and the junction contains 7 bases that no gene match accounts for. Its CDR3 holds 15 amino acids, cysteine through phenylalanine. Only the CDR3 DNA stays, 45 bases, in frame from base 1. CDR1 SGHTA and CDR2 FQGTGA are derived from the germline V gene. The sample holds one count of this clone. No cognate antigen has been identified for it. No clone much larger than this one lies a single base away; base qualities are absent.

Rearrangement joined TRBV7-3 to TRBJ2-3, with 8 bases matching TRBD2. The sample was peripheral blood. The sequence was collected from a young man with acute or convalescent COVID-19. The CDR3 reads CASSLTASGPSTQYF. The DNA sequence reads TGTGCCAGCAGCTTAACGGCTAGCGGGCCCTCTACGCAGTATTTT.